This T cell receptor beta chain emerged from a study of regulatory and conventional T cells in RAG deficiency. Whole-study findings and limits: In Omenn syndrome, sorted "Tregs" may be peripherally activated cells. Omenn patients showed >80% Treg-Tconv overlap and shorter CDR3 lengths. Shannon entropy was markedly lower and Simpson indices higher in RAG-deficient patients than control T-cell subsets.

The sorted conventional CD4+ T cells were CD25-low and CD127-high, with genomic DNA sequenced. Generated by immunoSEQ multiplex PCR, the TCRdb table keeps only in-frame clones and is missing some. In the table there are more than 40,000 clones, 80% to 90% of which are singletons. This clone was detected only once. The antigen remains unidentified. The CDR3 loop spans 15 amino acids. The germline V and J ends were trimmed by 1 base and 4 bases, with 14 bases remaining between them. Germline CDR1 SGHRS, CDR2 YFSETQ. Another study also made use of these data, one on regulatory T cells. That source adds: Amplification used 52 TRBV primers and 13 TRBJ primers. Regulatory T cells showed the strongest V-J pair restriction and V/J gene skewing among patient repertoires.

The V call is TRBV5-1, the J call TRBJ1-2; no clear D. This receptor was identified in a human donor in good health. The specimen was CD4+ effector T cells sorted from blood. Here the CDR3 reads CASSLFHSETYGYTF. The DNA for the CDR3 is TGCGCCAGCAGCTTGTTTCATTCAGAGACCTATGGCTACACCTTC.